What follows are 24 T cell receptor beta chains derived from one specimen sequenced in a study of blood T cells in healthy people across ages (dated by TCRdb to between 2015 and 2017). The receptor library was made with 5' RACE. Sequencing relied on an Illumina HiSeq 2500. A second PCR of 7 to 11 cycles was performed with a sample-barcoded 5' primer and a J-beta primer mix. The public reads were reanalyzed by TCRdb: fastp trimming at Q25, MiXCR alignment, in-frame beta chains only. For every CDR3 protein sequence, its rows merge into one entry that carries the most common genes and DNA. In this sample the table shows about 670,000 distinct CDR3 sequences, roughly 41% of which occur a single time. 30% of the sample rests with the top ten. The sample taken for sequencing was blood. These receptors originate from an older man in good health.

This clonotype showed up many times. The chain employs TRBV29-1 and TRBJ2-7; D gene unclear. The CDR3 covers 13 residues. Germline V gene sequence: CDR1 SQVTM, CDR2 ANQGSEA. Trimming took off 3 bases at V and 2 bases at J, with 11 bases between the two ends. CDR3 coding DNA: TGCAGCGTTGAGGTCGGCAGGACCTACGAGCAGTACTTC. Protein product: CSVEVGRTYEQYF.

This clonotype was counted a few times. The chain employs TRBV20-1 and TRBJ2-7; D is uncertain. The CDR3 is made up of 11 amino acids. V was pared by 1 base and J by 5 bases, with 6 bases between. The germline V gene has CDR1 DFQATT and CDR2 SNEGSKA (reference sequence). Written as DNA, the CDR3 is TGCAGTGCTAGAGGAATTCACGAGCAGTACTTC. This translates into CSARGIHEQYF.

This CDR3 reads CASSLGPSGPDTQYF. DNA of the CDR3: TGCGCCAGCAGCTTGGGACCCTCGGGTCCAGATACGCAGTATTTT. This sequence joins TRBV5-1 and TRBJ2-3; D uncertain. Germline V lookup: CDR1 SGHRS, CDR2 YFSETQ. Trimming pared 0 bases from V and 4 bases from J, leaving 12 bases between. This CDR3 is 15 amino acids long.

Only a few counts were recorded for this clonotype. This sequence joins TRBV7-9 and TRBJ1-1; no clear D gene. The V gene's germline CDR1 is SEHNR and CDR2 FQNEAQ (reference sequence). The V end was cut by 0 bases, the J end by 6 bases, with 11 bases between. The CDR3 sequence is 14 residues long. The CDR3 DNA is TGTGCCAGCAGCTTAGCCTGTCAGGAGCCTGAAGCTTTCTTT. Its protein product is CASSLACQEPEAFF. Combining the CDR3 with reference TRBV7-9 and TRBJ1-1 gives the whole variable domain DTGVSQNPRHKITKRGQNVTFRCDPISEHNRLYWYRQTLGQGPEFLTYFQNEAQLEKSRLLSDRFSAERPKGSFSTLEIQRTEQGDSAMYLCASSLACQEPEAFFGQGTRLTVV.

The chain has TRBV5-5 and TRBJ1-5; D is unclear. Trimming left V 2 bases short and J 4 bases short, with 7 bases between. Germline V CDR1 and CDR2: SGHKS, YYEKEE (reference sequence). This CDR3 spans 13 amino acids. DNA of the CDR3: TGTGCCAGCAGCTTTGGCGGGAATCAGCCCCAGCATTTT. Translation gives CASSFGGNQPQHF.

Concerning this clonotype itself: At one boundary the junction diverges from the germline segment, which might be a read error. The J gene is TRBJ2-5, the V gene TRBV3-1; no clear D. The CDR3 length is 15 residues. Per the germline V gene, CDR1 is LGHDT and CDR2 is YNNKEL (reference sequence). The chain's CDR3 is CASSQGPAPQETQYF. The DNA for the CDR3 is TGCGCCAGCAGCCAAGGCCCTGCCCCCCAAGAGACCCAGTACTTC.

This clonotype was seen only once. The rearrangement links TRBV24-1 to TRBJ2-1, with D unclear. This CDR3 spans 14 amino acids. V lost 6 bases and J 6 bases, leaving 14 bases between the germline ends. Looked up from germline, CDR1 is KGHDR and CDR2 is SFDVKD. CDR3 coding DNA: TGTGCCACCAGTTCCACCGGGCTCTGCAATGAGCAGTTCTTC. Protein sequence: CATSSTGLCNEQFF.

The chain uses TRBV7-8 and TRBJ2-3; 12 nucleotides align to TRBD2. The CDR3 spans 16 residues. CDR1 is SGHVS and CDR2 is FQNEAQ in the germline V gene. The J segment lost 2 bases and the V segment lost 6 bases, leaving 6 bases of the junction unmatched. CDR3 amino acids: CASRRTSGTTTDTQYF. CDR3 coding DNA: TGTGCCAGCAGAAGGACTAGCGGGACCACCACAGATACGCAGTATTTT. Based on the CDR3 plus reference TRBV7-8 and TRBJ2-3, the full variable domain is GAGVSQSPRYKVAKRGQDVALRCDPISGHVSLFWYQQALGQGPEFLTYFQNEAQLDKSGLPSDRFFAERPEGSVSTLKIQRTQQEDSAVYLCASRRTSGTTTDTQYFGPGTRLTVL.

CDR3 region: CASNSGGAGETQYF. The DNA of the CDR3 is TGTGCCAGCAACTCCGGTGGGGCCGGAGAGACCCAGTACTTC. The gene calls are TRBV2 and TRBJ2-5; possible D gene TRBD1, 5 bases. Germline-derived CDR1 and CDR2 are SNHLY and FYNNEI. CDR3 size: 14 residues. Deletions cut 7 bases from V and 4 bases from J, with 16 bases between.

This clonotype was seen at least ten times. A single base separates this from a much larger clone, so it may be a read error. The V and J genes are TRBV5-1 and TRBJ2-1, with TRBD2 identical over 13 bases. The assigned J gene may be wrong: the sequence end matches TRBJ2-7 better. The CDR3 runs to 15 residues. Germline V gene data show CDR1 as SGHRS and CDR2 as YFSETQ. The CDR3 DNA reads as TGCGCCACGACTAGCGGGGGGAGCTCCTACAATGAGCAGTACTTC. Encoded protein: CATTSGGSSYNEQYF.

Note on this clonotype: One junction end does not reproduce the germline sequence, and a read error may be involved. The chain carries TRBV30 and TRBJ2-4, with D perhaps assigned TRBD1 or TRBD2 (5 bases each). Per germline, CDR1 GTSNPN and CDR2 SVGIG (reference sequence). This CDR3 has 11 residues. CDR3 amino acids: CAWSDPGRRGF. The CDR3 DNA reads TGTGCCTGGAGTGATCCGGGACGCCGGGGCTTC.

The table lists this clonotype with a few counts. The chain links TRBV3-1 to TRBJ2-3; possibly TRBD1 or TRBD2 for D (6 bases each). V was trimmed by 0 bases and J by 5 bases, leaving 15 bases between them. This CDR3 is built from 16 residues. Germline values: CDR1 LGHDT, CDR2 YNNKEL (reference sequence). The CDR3 protein is CASSQDVPGARDTQYF. For the CDR3, the DNA is TGTGCCAGCAGCCAAGATGTCCCGGGGGCGCGAGATACGCAGTATTTT.

The chain has TRBV7-3 and TRBJ2-7, with D perhaps matching TRBD1 (6 bases). Trimming removed 5 bases from V and 6 bases from J, with 14 bases in between. The CDR3 consists of 13 residues. Germline V gene lookup returns CDR1 SGHTA and CDR2 FQGTGA. CDR3: CASSTYGTSEQYF. The CDR3 region has the DNA TGTGCCAGCAGCACATACGGGACAAGCGAGCAGTACTTC.

The V gene is TRBV18, the J gene TRBJ2-5; maybe TRBD1 (5 bases). CDR3 length equals 14 residues. Germline V gene data show CDR1 as KGHSH and CDR2 as LQKENI. Trimming removed 2 bases from V and 1 base from J, with 8 bases in between. DNA of the CDR3: TGTGCCAGCTCACCAACCAGGGTCCAAGAGACCCAGTACTTC. Amino acids: CASSPTRVQETQYF.

This clonotype was seen more than once but under ten times. The V and J genes are TRBV29-1 and TRBJ2-1, with a possible D match to TRBD1 (6 bases). The CDR3 sequence is 18 residues long. V lost 3 bases to trimming and J lost 6 bases, with 27 bases between them. Germline values: CDR1 SQVTM, CDR2 ANQGSEA. This chain's CDR3 is CSVDSEITTGHLGNEQFF. In DNA, the CDR3 is TGCAGCGTTGATTCCGAGATTACAACGGGACACCTAGGCAATGAGCAGTTCTTC.

The rearrangement joins TRBV7-9 to TRBJ1-4, with D unclear. The V gene's germline CDR1 is SEHNR and CDR2 FQNEAQ (reference sequence). CDR3 size: 15 residues. Trimming stripped 1 base from V and 4 bases from J, with 10 bases between. The CDR3 DNA reads as TGTGCCAGCAGCTTAGGGGTAGAAGTTAATGAAAAACTGTTTTTT. It codes for CASSLGVEVNEKLFF.

This clonotype appeared a few times. This chain connects TRBV6-2 or TRBV6-3 to TRBJ2-7, with 7 bases lining up with TRBD2. Trimming cost V 0 bases and J 6 bases; bases outside gene matches: 2. Germline V gene lookup returns CDR1 MNHEY and CDR2 SVGEGT. The CDR3 is made up of 13 amino acids. The CDR3 protein is CASSYSGLPEQYF. CDR3 DNA: TGTGCCAGCAGTTACTCGGGACTACCCGAGCAGTACTTC.

The chain employs TRBV10-2 and TRBJ1-2; D uncertain. V was shortened by 0 bases and J by 6 bases, with 8 bases between the two germline ends. The CDR3 runs to 13 residues. Germline V CDR1 and CDR2: WSHSY, SAAADI. In nucleotides, the CDR3 is TGCGCCAGCAGTGAGTCAAGGGTGGATGGCTACACCTTC. This encodes CASSESRVDGYTF.

The chain employs TRBV20-1 and TRBJ2-7; D gene ambiguous. Germline V lookup: CDR1 DFQATT, CDR2 SNEGSKA (reference sequence). The CDR3 has 15 residues. With 0 bases removed from V and 2 bases from J, the gap between germline ends came to 14 bases. Here the CDR3 reads CSARDLRKLTYEQYF. In DNA form, the CDR3 reads TGCAGTGCTAGAGATCTGCGGAAATTAACCTACGAGCAGTACTTC.

This clonotype has a count of ten or more. This CDR3 reads CATTTGSGANVLTF. The CDR3 bases are TGTGCCACGACGACAGGGAGTGGGGCCAACGTCCTGACTTTC. V gene TRBV10-3 combines with J gene TRBJ2-6, with TRBD1 matching over 7 bases. Germline values: CDR1 ENHRY, CDR2 SYGVKD. The J segment lost 3 bases and the V segment lost 10 bases, leaving 6 bases of the junction unmatched. The CDR3 runs to 14 residues.

The gene calls are TRBV5-1 and TRBJ2-7; D is perhaps TRBD2 (7 bases). The CDR3 has 16 residues. Per germline, CDR1 SGHRS and CDR2 YFSETQ. V lost 4 bases and J lost 3, with 20 bases in between. CDR3 residues: CASSGSRGGGFYEQYF. CDR3 DNA: TGCGCCAGCAGCGGCTCCCGAGGGGGGGGGTTCTACGAGCAGTACTTC.

With respect to this clonotype: This may be a read error: a much more frequent sequence differs by one nucleotide. The gene calls are TRBV5-1 and TRBJ1-2; perhaps TRBD1 as D (6 bases). The CDR3 is 15 amino acids. V lost 0 bases and J lost 6, with 15 bases in between. The germline V gene has CDR1 SGHRS and CDR2 YFSETQ. CDR3 residues: CASSLVAGAYDGYTF. In nucleotides, the CDR3 is TGCGCCAGCAGCTTGGTAGCAGGGGCGTACGATGGCTACACCTTC. The full variable domain, completed using reference TRBV5-1 and TRBJ1-2, is KAGVTQTPRYLIKTRGQQVTLSCSPISGHRSVSWYQQTPGQGLQFLFEYFSETQRNKGNFPGRFSGRQFSNSRSEMNVSTLELGDSALYLCASSLVAGAYDGYTFGSGTRLTVV.

The chain carries TRBV20-1 and TRBJ2-7, with 10 bases that match TRBD2. The germline V gene encodes CDR1 DFQATT and CDR2 SNEGSKA (reference sequence). J lost 3 bases, V lost 4 bases, and 6 bases had no gene match. The CDR3 covers 14 residues. The CDR3 reads CSAIRTSGFYEQYF. The DNA of the CDR3 is TGCAGTGCTATTCGGACTAGCGGTTTCTACGAGCAGTACTTC.

This chain connects TRBV12-3 or TRBV12-4 to TRBJ2-5; tentatively, D is TRBD1 or TRBD2 (7 bases each). There are 16 residues in the CDR3. Trimming removed 2 bases from V and 2 bases from J, with 15 bases in between. The CDR3 here is CASSLPDREGQETQYF. The CDR3 nucleotides are TGTGCCAGCAGTTTACCCGACAGGGAGGGTCAAGAGACCCAGTACTTC.